This T cell receptor (beta chain) originates from a study of blood T cell repertoires in COVID-19. About the research overall: Some COVID-19 samples were acute and others convalescent; all came from the United States, Italy and Spain. PBMCs, B-cell-depleted T cells, or T cells provided the cDNA or gDNA that made up the material.

Per the authors' pipeline: Amplifying reference gene primers gave estimates of nucleated cell counts. Assay: immunoSEQ multiplex PCR; the TCRdb copy retains only in-frame clones and omits some. The D gene and trimming were derived from the DNA, and the V and J assignments and clone size from that table. The table lists 73,000 or so clones, around four fifths of them singletons. V was pared by 6 bases and J by 6 bases, with 4 bases of the junction left unmatched. The CDR3 loop spans 13 amino acids. The germline V gene has CDR1 SGHTA and CDR2 FQGTGA. The sequencing input was peripheral blood. This chain connects TRBV7-3 to TRBJ1-2, with 10 bases lining up with TRBD1. This TCR came from a man aged 45-65 years with active COVID-19. The CDR3 spells CASSKGTGDGYTF. The CDR3, as DNA: TGTGCCAGCAGTAAGGGGACAGGGGATGGCTACACCTTC.